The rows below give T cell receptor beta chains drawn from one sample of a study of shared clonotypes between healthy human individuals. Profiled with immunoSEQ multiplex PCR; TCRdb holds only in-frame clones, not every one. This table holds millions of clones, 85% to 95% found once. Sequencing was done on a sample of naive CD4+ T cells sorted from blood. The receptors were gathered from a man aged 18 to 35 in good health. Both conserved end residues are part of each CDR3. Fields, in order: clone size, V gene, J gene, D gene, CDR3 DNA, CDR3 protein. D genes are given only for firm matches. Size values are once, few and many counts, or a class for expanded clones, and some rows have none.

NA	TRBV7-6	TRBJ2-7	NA	TGTGCCAGCAGCTTAGTCCCCGACAATACCTACGAGCAGTACTTC	CASSLVPDNTYEQYF
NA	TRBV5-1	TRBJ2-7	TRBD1	TGCGCCAGCAGCCGGACAGGGGGTTCCTACGAGCAGTACTTC	CASSRTGGSYEQYF
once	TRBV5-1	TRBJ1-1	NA	TGCGCCAGCAGTTCAGAAAGAAGAAACACTGAAGCTTTCTTT	CASSSERRNTEAFF
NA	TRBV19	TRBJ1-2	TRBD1	TGTGCCAGTAGATTTACAGGGGTCTATGGCTACACCTTC	CASRFTGVYGYTF
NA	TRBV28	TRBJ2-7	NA	TGTGCCAGCAGTACCCCATCGACCAGCTCCTACGAGCAGTACTTC	CASSTPSTSSYEQYF
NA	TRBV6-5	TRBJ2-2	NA	TGTGCCAGCAGTGGGGTCAGGGGTAACGGGGAGCTGTTTTTT	CASSGVRGNGELFF
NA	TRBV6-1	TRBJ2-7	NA	TGTGCCAGCAGTTCGAAGTCCTACGAGCAGTACTTC	CASSSKSYEQYF
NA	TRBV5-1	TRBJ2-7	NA	TGCGCCAGCAGCTTGGAAAGCTCCTACGAGCAGTACTTC	CASSLESSYEQYF
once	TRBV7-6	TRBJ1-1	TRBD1	TGTGCCAGCAGCTTAGCTTGGGACAGGAACACTGAAGCTTTCTTT	CASSLAWDRNTEAFF
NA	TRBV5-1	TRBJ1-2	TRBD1	TGCGCCAGCAGCTTGGGGGATACAGGGGCATATGGCTACACCTTC	CASSLGDTGAYGYTF
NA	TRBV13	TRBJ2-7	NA	TGTGCCAGCAGCTTGACCGGGGTGGGCGAGCAGTACTTC	CASSLTGVGEQYF
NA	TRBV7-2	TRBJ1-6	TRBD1	TGTGCCAGCAGATACGGGACAGGGACTTCACCCCTCCACTTT	CASRYGTGTSPLHF
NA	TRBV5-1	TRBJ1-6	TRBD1	TGCGCCAGCAGCTTGGGACAGGGGGGTAACTATAATTCACCCCTCCACTTT	CASSLGQGGNYNSPLHF
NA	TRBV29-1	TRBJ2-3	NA	TGCAGCGTGAAAACAGGGAGCACAGATACGCAGTATTTT	CSVKTGSTDTQYF
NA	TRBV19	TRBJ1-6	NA	TGTGCCAGTAGTATAGATCTATGGCGTTCACCCCTCCACTTT	CASSIDLWRSPLHF
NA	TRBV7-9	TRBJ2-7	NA	TGTGCCAGCAGCTCCACGCTTGACGAGCAGTACTTC	CASSSTLDEQYF
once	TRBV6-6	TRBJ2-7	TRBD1	TGTGCCAGCACCAGAGGACAGGGCGCCTACGAGCAGTACTTC	CASTRGQGAYEQYF
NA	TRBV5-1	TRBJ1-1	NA	TGCGCCAGCAGCTTGGAAGGACAGCCGACATCTGAAGCTTTCTTT	CASSLEGQPTSEAFF
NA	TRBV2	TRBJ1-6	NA	TGTGCCAGCAGTGGAGTCGGGGATTCACCCCTCCACTTT	CASSGVGDSPLHF
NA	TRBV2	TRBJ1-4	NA	TGTGCCAGCAGTGAAAATAGGGGAACTAATGAAAAACTGTTTTTT	CASSENRGTNEKLFF
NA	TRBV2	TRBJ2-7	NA	TGTGCCAGCAGTGACTTCCCCAGAGGGCTCGAGCAGTACTTC	CASSDFPRGLEQYF
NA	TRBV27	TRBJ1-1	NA	TGTGCCAGCAGTTGGGGAAATGGGATGAACACTGAAGCTTTCTTT	CASSWGNGMNTEAFF